These 11 T cell receptor beta chains were sequenced from one sample in a study of blood T cell repertoires in COVID-19. This table comes from immunoSEQ multiplex PCR, and its TCRdb copy is limited to in-frame clones, with some not included. The profile shows more than 250,000 clones, around 87% of them singletons. The sequencing input was peripheral blood. These receptors were obtained from a woman aged 25-40 years who had recovered from COVID-19.

This rearrangement joins TRBV30 to TRBJ1-1, with D maybe TRBD1 (6 bases). The CDR3 runs to 14 residues. CDR1 GTSNPN and CDR2 SVGIG come from the germline V gene (reference sequence). V was cut by 4 bases and J by 0 bases, with 12 bases left in between. CDR3 sequence: CAWIRGNLNTEAFF. The DNA of the CDR3 is TGTGCCTGGATAAGGGGGAATCTGAACACTGAAGCTTTCTTT.

This clone was found once. The V gene is TRBV19, the J gene TRBJ2-1; TRBD1 matches at 9 bases. V shed 6 bases and J 9 bases; nucleotides not matched to a gene: 9. The length of the CDR3 is 14 residues. CDR1 and CDR2 from the germline V gene are LNHDA and SQIVND (reference sequence). Written as DNA, the CDR3 is TGTGCCAGTAGGGCGGGACAGGGTGACATTGAGCAGTTCTTC. This translates into CASRAGQGDIEQFF.

This clone was picked up a small number of times. The CDR3 sequence: CSVAQGGNQPQHF. CDR3 nucleotides: TGCAGCGTTGCGCAGGGGGGCAATCAGCCCCAGCATTTT. The rearrangement uses TRBV29-1 and TRBJ1-5; 7 nucleotides line up with TRBD1. Per the germline V gene, CDR1 is SQVTM and CDR2 is ANQGSEA. CDR3 size: 13 residues. With V trimmed by 4 bases and J by 2 bases, 2 bases remained unmatched.

The J gene is TRBJ1-1, the V gene TRBV19; D is ambiguous. The CDR3 has 13 residues. Looked up from germline, CDR1 is LNHDA and CDR2 is SQIVND (reference sequence). V lost 4 bases and J 5 bases, leaving 11 bases between the germline ends. The CDR3 DNA reads as TGTGCCAGTAGTACGGCCATCGGGACTGAAGCTTTCTTT. Protein sequence: CASSTAIGTEAFF.

V gene TRBV19 combines with J gene TRBJ2-1, with TRBD1 matching over 9 bases. This CDR3 comprises 15 residues. V gave up 4 bases and J gave up 5 bases; unmatched junction bases: 6. Per the germline V gene, CDR1 is LNHDA and CDR2 is SQIVND (reference sequence). The CDR3 protein is CASSRTGVGNNEQFF. CDR3 in DNA: TGTGCCAGTAGTAGGACAGGGGTGGGCAACAATGAGCAGTTCTTC.

This CDR3 is CASSSAVRGLNTEAFF. The CDR3 nucleotides are TGTGCCAGCAGCTCGGCAGTGAGAGGGCTCAACACTGAAGCTTTCTTT. V gene TRBV5-4 combines with J gene TRBJ1-1; D ambiguous. The CDR3 has 16 amino acids. Trimming left V 3 bases short and J 2 bases short, with 17 bases between. Germline CDR1 reads SGHNT; CDR2 reads YYREEE (reference sequence).

This clone was seen just once. The chain employs TRBV30 and TRBJ2-3; D gene unclear. Germline assignment: CDR1 GTSNPN and CDR2 SVGIG (reference sequence). The CDR3 sequence is 13 residues long. V was shortened by 3 bases and J by 0 bases, with 7 bases between the two germline ends. This chain's CDR3 is CAWSHRSTDTQYF. The CDR3 DNA follows: TGTGCCTGGAGCCACCGGAGCACAGATACGCAGTATTTT.

The CDR3 here is CASSPLRTGSYEQYF. The CDR3 bases are TGTGCCAGCTCACCATTAAGGACAGGGTCCTACGAGCAGTACTTC. The chain is built from TRBV18 and TRBJ2-7; 8 bases are a match to TRBD1. The CDR3 extends over 15 amino acids. CDR1 is KGHSH, CDR2 LQKENI, per germline. The junction had 4 bases not matched to a gene; V was cut back by 2 bases and J by 1 base. The full variable domain, completed using reference TRBV18 and TRBJ2-7, is NAGVMQNPRHLVRRRGQEARLRCSPMKGHSHVYWYRQLPEEGLKFMVYLQKENIIDESGMPKERFSAEFPKEGPSILRIQQVVRGDSAAYFCASSPLRTGSYEQYFGPGTRLTVT.

This clone was picked up a small number of times. The V gene is TRBV19, the J gene TRBJ2-5; the match to TRBD2 covers 9 bases. Germline V gives CDR1 LNHDA, CDR2 SQIVND (reference sequence). J lost 5 bases, V lost 0 bases, and 4 bases had no gene match. The CDR3 sequence is 15 residues long. CDR3 region: CASSIEREGWETQYF. CDR3 in DNA: TGTGCCAGTAGTATAGAGCGGGAGGGTTGGGAGACCCAGTACTTC.

V is TRBV12-5 and J is TRBJ1-2, with D possibly TRBD1 on 6 matching bases. Germline CDR1 LGHNT, CDR2 FRNRAP. V lost 5 bases and J lost 10, with 17 bases in between. The CDR3 runs to 13 residues. The CDR3 is CASGTLLRGAYTF. The CDR3 bases are TGTGCTAGTGGTACCCTCCTACGGGGGGCCTACACCTTC.

The chain couples TRBV30 to TRBJ2-2; tentative D call: TRBD1 (5 bases). Germline CDR1 is GTSNPN and CDR2 is SVGIG (reference sequence). CDR3 size: 15 residues. The ends were cut back, 0 bases at V and 1 base at J, with 9 bases in the middle. For the CDR3, the DNA is TGTGCCTGGAGTGTGACGACAGTGAACACCGGGGAGCTGTTTTTT. The encoded protein is CAWSVTTVNTGELFF.